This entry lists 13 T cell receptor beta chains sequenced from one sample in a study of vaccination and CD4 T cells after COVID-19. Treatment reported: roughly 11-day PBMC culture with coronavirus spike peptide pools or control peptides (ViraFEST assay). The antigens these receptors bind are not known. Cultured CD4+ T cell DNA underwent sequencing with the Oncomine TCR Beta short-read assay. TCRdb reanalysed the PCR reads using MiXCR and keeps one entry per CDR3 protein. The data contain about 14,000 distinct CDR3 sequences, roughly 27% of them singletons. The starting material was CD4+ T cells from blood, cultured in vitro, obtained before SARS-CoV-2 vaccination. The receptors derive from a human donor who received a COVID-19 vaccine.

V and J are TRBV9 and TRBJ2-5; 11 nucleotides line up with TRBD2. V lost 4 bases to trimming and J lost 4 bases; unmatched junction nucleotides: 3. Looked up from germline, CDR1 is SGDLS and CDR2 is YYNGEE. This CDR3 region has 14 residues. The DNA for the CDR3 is TGTGCCAGCAGCCCGGGGACTAGCGGAGAGACCCAGTACTTC. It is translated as CASSPGTSGETQYF.

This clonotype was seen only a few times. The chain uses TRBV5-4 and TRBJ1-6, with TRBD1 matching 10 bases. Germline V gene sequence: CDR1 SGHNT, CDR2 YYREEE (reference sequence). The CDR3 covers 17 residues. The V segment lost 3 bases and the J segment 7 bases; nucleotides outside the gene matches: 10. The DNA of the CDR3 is TGTGCCAGCAGCTCGGGTGGCCCGGGACAGGGGAATTCACCCCTCCACTTT. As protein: CASSSGGPGQGNSPLHF. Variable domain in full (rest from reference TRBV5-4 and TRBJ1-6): ETGVTQSPTHLIKTRGQQVTLRCSSQSGHNTVSWYQQALGQGPQFIFQYYREEENGRGNFPPRFSGLQFPNYSSELNVNALELDDSALYLCASSSGGPGQGNSPLHFGNGTRLTVT.

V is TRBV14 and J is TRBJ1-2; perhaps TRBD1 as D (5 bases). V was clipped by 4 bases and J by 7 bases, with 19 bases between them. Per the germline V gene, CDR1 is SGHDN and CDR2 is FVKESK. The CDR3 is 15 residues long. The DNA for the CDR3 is TGTGCCAGCAGCCCGACTCCGGGACTGAGGGGTGGCTACACCTTC. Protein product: CASSPTPGLRGGYTF.

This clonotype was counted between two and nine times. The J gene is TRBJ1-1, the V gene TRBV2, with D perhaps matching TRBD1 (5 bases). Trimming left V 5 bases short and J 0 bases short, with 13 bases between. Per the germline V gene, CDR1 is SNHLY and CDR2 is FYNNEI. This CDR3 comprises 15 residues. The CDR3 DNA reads TGTGCCAGCAGTTCGGGACCCCCTATGAACACTGAAGCTTTCTTT. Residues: CASSSGPPMNTEAFF.

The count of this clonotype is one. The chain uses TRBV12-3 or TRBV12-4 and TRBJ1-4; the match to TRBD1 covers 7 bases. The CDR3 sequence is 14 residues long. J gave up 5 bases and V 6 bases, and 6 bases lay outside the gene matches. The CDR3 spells CASRWDRQNEKLFF. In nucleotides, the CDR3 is TGTGCCAGCAGGTGGGACAGACAGAATGAAAAACTGTTTTTT.

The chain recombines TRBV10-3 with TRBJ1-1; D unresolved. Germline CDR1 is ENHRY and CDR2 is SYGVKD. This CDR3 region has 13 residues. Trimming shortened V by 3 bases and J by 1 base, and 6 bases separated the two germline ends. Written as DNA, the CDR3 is TGTGCCATCAGTGATTTACGGAACACTGAAGCTTTCTTT. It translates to CAISDLRNTEAFF.

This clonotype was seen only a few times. CDR3 DNA sequence: TGTGCCAGCAGCACCCAGGGACTAGCGGGGGCGAAAGTGAATGAGCAGTTCTTC. Translation gives CASSTQGLAGAKVNEQFF. The chain carries TRBV7-8 and TRBJ2-1, with TRBD2 identical over 14 bases. Germline CDR1 reads SGHVS; CDR2 reads FQNEAQ. J lost 7 bases, V lost 5 bases, and 13 bases had no gene match. The length of the CDR3 is 18 residues. Full variable domain (missing parts from reference TRBV7-8 and TRBJ2-1): GAGVSQSPRYKVAKRGQDVALRCDPISGHVSLFWYQQALGQGPEFLTYFQNEAQLDKSGLPSDRFFAERPEGSVSTLKIQRTQQEDSAVYLCASSTQGLAGAKVNEQFFGPGTRLTVL.

CDR3 DNA: TGTGCCAGCAGCCCGTCGCCCTCGGGACTCCCTATCTCCTACAATGAGCAGTTCTTC. Its protein product is CASSPSPSGLPISYNEQFF. This sequence joins TRBV7-8 and TRBJ2-1, with TRBD2 as a possible D gene (6 bases). V was clipped by 5 bases and J by 0 bases, with 23 bases between them. CDR1 SGHVS and CDR2 FQNEAQ come from the germline V gene. The length of the CDR3 is 19 residues.

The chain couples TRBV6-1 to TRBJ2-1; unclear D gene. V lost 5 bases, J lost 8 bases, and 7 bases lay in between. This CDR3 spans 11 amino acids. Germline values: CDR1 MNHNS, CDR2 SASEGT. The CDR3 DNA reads TGTGCCAGCAGTCGTAGACATGAGCAGTTCTTC. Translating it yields CASSRRHEQFF.

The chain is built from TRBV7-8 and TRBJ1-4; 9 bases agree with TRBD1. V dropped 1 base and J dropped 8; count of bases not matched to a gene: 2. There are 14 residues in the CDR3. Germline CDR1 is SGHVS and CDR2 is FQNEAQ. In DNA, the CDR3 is TGTGCCAGCAGCTTAGGGGACAGGGACGAAAAACTGTTTTTT. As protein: CASSLGDRDEKLFF.

CDR3 in DNA: TGTGCCAGCAGTACCGGGACTAGCGGGGGGGATAGAAAGTTCTTC. The encoded protein is CASSTGTSGGDRKFF. The rearrangement uses TRBV12-3 or TRBV12-4 and TRBJ2-1, with 16 bases matching TRBD2. The CDR3 totals 15 residues. The V gene end was trimmed by 5 bases and the J gene end by 14 bases; junction bases not matched to a gene: 9.

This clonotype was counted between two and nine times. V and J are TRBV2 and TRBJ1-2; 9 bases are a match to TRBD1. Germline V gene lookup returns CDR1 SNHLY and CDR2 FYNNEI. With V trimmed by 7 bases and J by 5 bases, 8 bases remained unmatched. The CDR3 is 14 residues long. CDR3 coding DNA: TGTGCCAGCACCCTGGACAGGGGCAATTATGGCTACACCTTC. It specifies CASTLDRGNYGYTF.

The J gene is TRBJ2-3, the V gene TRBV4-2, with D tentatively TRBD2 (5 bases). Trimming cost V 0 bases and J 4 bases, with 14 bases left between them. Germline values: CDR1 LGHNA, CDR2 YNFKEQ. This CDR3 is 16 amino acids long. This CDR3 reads CASSQERGLEADTQYF. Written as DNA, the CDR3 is TGTGCCAGCAGCCAAGAGAGAGGCCTGGAGGCAGATACGCAGTATTTT.